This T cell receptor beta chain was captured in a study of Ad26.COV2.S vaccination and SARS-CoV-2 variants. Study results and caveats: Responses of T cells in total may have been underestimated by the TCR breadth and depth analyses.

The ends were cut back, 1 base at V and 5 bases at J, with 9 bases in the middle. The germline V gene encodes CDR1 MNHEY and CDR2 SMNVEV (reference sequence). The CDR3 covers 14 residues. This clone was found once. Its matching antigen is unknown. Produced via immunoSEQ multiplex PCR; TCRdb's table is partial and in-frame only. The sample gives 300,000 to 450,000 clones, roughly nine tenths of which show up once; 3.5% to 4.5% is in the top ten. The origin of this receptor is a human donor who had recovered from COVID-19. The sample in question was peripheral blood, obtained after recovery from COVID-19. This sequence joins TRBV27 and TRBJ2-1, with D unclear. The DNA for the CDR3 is TGTGCCAGCAGTTTATTCCGGAACAACAATGAGCAGTTCTTC. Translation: CASSLFRNNNEQFF.